This TCR beta chain was recorded in a study of shared clonotypes between healthy human individuals. The authors' processing: In the immunoSEQ data, sequences were junction-only and lacked quality scores, so filtering differed. Sequencing used immunoSEQ multiplex PCR; TCRdb keeps in-frame clones, though not all of them. V and J calls and clone size are copied from that table; D and trimming were computed from the DNA. The data hold 2 million to 2.5 million clones, with roughly 90% observed a single time. Notes on this clone: What it binds is unknown.

Broader study findings: Incomplete sequencing of sorted subsets was indicated by rarefaction despite large depth. Shared across a few donors were 4% to 6% of the naive CD4 clonotypes.

The CDR3 is made up of 12 amino acids. Looked up from germline, CDR1 is MDHEN and CDR2 is SYDVKM. V was trimmed by 3 bases and J by 6 bases, leaving 8 bases between them. The J gene is TRBJ1-2, the V gene TRBV28; D ambiguous. The clonotype comes from a man younger than 35 in good health. Some clones in this sample may be carry-over from other donors' samples. Material for sequencing was naive CD4+ T cells from PBMCs. Subset given: CD45RA+ positively selected. This CDR3 reads CASSFSRDGYTF. The CDR3 region has the DNA TGTGCCAGCAGTTTCTCACGAGATGGCTACACCTTC.